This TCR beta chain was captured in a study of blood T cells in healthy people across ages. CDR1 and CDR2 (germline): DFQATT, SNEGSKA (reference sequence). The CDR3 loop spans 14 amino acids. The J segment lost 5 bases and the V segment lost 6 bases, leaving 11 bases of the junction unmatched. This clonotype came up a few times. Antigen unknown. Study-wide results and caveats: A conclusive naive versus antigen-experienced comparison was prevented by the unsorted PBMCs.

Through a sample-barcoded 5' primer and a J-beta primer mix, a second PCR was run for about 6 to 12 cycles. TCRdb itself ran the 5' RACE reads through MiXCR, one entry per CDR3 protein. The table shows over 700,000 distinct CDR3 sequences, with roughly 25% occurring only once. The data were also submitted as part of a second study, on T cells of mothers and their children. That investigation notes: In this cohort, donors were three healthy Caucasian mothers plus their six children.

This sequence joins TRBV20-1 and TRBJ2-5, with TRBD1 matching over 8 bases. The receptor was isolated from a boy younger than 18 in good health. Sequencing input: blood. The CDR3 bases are TGCAGTGCAACGCGACAGGGGAGATCGGAGACCCAGTACTTC. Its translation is CSATRQGRSETQYF.